What follows are 25 T cell receptor beta chains derived from one specimen sequenced in a study of blood T cell repertoires in COVID-19. The repertoire was sequenced with immunoSEQ multiplex PCR; TCRdb's copy has only in-frame clones and lacks some. The data show hundreds of thousands of clones, around 89% seen once. The source material was PBMCs or T cells enriched from blood (not recorded which). Receptors were obtained from a woman aged 30 to 39 who had recovered from COVID-19.

This rearrangement joins TRBV28 to TRBJ1-4; the D gene is possibly TRBD1 (6 bases). V was cut by 7 bases and J by 8 bases, with 20 bases left in between. Germline assignment: CDR1 MDHEN and CDR2 SYDVKM. This CDR3 contains 15 residues. CDR3 amino acids: CASTLVGALGEKLFF. CDR3 sequence (DNA): TGTGCCAGCACCCTCGTGGGGGCGCTTGGAGAAAAACTGTTTTTT.

This chain connects TRBV19 to TRBJ1-3; tentatively, D is TRBD1 (6 bases). The CDR3 runs 16 residues. Trimming shortened V by 3 bases and J by 0 bases, and 12 bases separated the two germline ends. The germline V gene has CDR1 LNHDA and CDR2 SQIVND (reference sequence). The CDR3 DNA reads TGTGCCAGTAGTATCCAGGGGTCCATCTCTGGAAACACCATATATTTT. This encodes CASSIQGSISGNTIYF.

This clone was observed a single time. The chain recombines TRBV28 with TRBJ1-1; D remains ambiguous. Between the trimmed V and J ends, which lost 4 bases and 5 bases, there was a span of 8 bases. The CDR3 has 12 residues. CDR1 MDHEN and CDR2 SYDVKM come from the germline V gene. CDR3: CASSSRWTEAFF. CDR3 bases: TGTGCCAGCAGTTCCCGGTGGACTGAAGCTTTCTTT. Looking up the rest from reference TRBV28 and TRBJ1-1 gives the full variable domain: DVKVTQSSRYLVKRTGEKVFLECVQDMDHENMFWYRQDPGLGLRLIYFSYDVKMKEKGDIPEGYSVSREKKERFSLILESASTNQTSMYLCASSSRWTEAFFGQGTRLTVV.

This CDR3 reads CASSPRRGGAFTGELFF. For the CDR3, the DNA is TGTGCCAGTAGTCCTCGTCGAGGGGGGGCGTTCACCGGGGAGCTGTTTTTT. J is TRBJ2-2 and V is TRBV19; possibly TRBD2 for D (7 bases). Germline CDR1 LNHDA, CDR2 SQIVND (reference sequence). The CDR3 is 17 amino acids. Between the trimmed V and J ends, which lost 5 bases and 4 bases, there was a span of 20 bases.

The chain has TRBV28 and TRBJ1-2, with D possibly matching TRBD1 (5 bases). With 10 bases removed from V and 4 bases from J, the gap between germline ends came to 13 bases. The CDR3 extends over 12 amino acids. Germline V gene data show CDR1 as MDHEN and CDR2 as SYDVKM. CDR3 DNA sequence: TGTGCCAACAAAGACAGCTCCTATGGCTACACCTTC. Its protein product is CANKDSSYGYTF.

V is TRBV10-3 and J is TRBJ1-1; possible D gene TRBD1, 5 bases. This CDR3 has 18 amino acids. The V end lost 4 bases, the J end lost 0 bases, and 21 bases lay between the germline ends. Germline V gene lookup returns CDR1 ENHRY and CDR2 SYGVKD. The CDR3 nucleotides are TGTGCCATCAGTGGTCATTCGGACGGACATCTTCTGAACACTGAAGCTTTCTTT. As protein: CAISGHSDGHLLNTEAFF.

This chain joins TRBV5-1 and TRBJ1-2, with 8 positions matching TRBD1. V shed 4 bases, J shed 7 bases, and the junction held 21 bases outside the gene matches. In germline, CDR1 is SGHRS, CDR2 YFSETQ. The CDR3 contains 18 residues. The CDR3 protein is CASSRKATGELTVGGYTF. DNA for the CDR3: TGCGCCAGCAGCCGTAAAGCGACAGGGGAGCTCACGGTTGGTGGCTACACCTTC.

The J gene is TRBJ2-2, the V gene TRBV7-3; 9 nucleotides match TRBD1. Germline CDR1 SGHTA, CDR2 FQGTGA. The CDR3 spans 18 residues. Trimming removed 5 bases from V and 0 bases from J; junction bases left unmatched: 10. The CDR3 spells CASSPREDRGSNTGELFF. CDR3 nucleotides: TGTGCCAGCAGCCCCCGCGAGGACAGGGGTTCGAACACCGGGGAGCTGTTTTTT.

The V call is TRBV6-5, the J call TRBJ1-2, with 8 positions matching TRBD1. Germline lookup yields CDR1 MNHEY and CDR2 SVGAGI. J lost 0 bases, V lost 6 bases, and 6 bases had no gene match. This CDR3 is built from 15 residues. The CDR3 DNA sequence: TGTGCCAGCAGCCCCGACAGGGGTACTAACTATGGCTACACCTTC. Protein: CASSPDRGTNYGYTF.

V and J are TRBV5-1 and TRBJ2-7; TRBD2 agrees at 9 bases. V was clipped by 3 bases and J by 0 bases; unmatched bases: 10. Germline CDR1 SGHRS, CDR2 YFSETQ. This CDR3 region has 17 residues. For the CDR3, the DNA is TGCGCCAGCAGCTGGTTTCCTAGCGGGGTAAGCTCCTACGAGCAGTACTTC. Translated, it gives CASSWFPSGVSSYEQYF.

CDR3 sequence: CATRPGSGGENYGYTF. The CDR3 bases are TGCGCCACCCGCCCCGGATCAGGGGGCGAGAACTATGGCTACACCTTC. The chain recombines TRBV5-1 with TRBJ1-2; 8 bases are shared with TRBD1. V was pared by 9 bases and J by 2 bases, with 15 bases of the junction left unmatched. This CDR3 is built from 16 residues. The germline CDR1 and CDR2 sequences are SGHRS and YFSETQ.

The V gene is TRBV24-1, the J gene TRBJ1-2, with TRBD1 matching over 7 bases. The germline gives CDR1 KGHDR, CDR2 SFDVKD. The trim removed 5 bases at V and 6 bases at J, leaving 8 bases unmatched. The CDR3 extends over 14 amino acids. The CDR3 coding sequence is TGTGCCACCAGTGCCCCAGGGACAGATGATGGCTACACCTTC. Protein product: CATSAPGTDDGYTF.

The chain employs TRBV7-9 and TRBJ1-1; D perhaps matches TRBD1 (5 bases). Trimming removed 7 bases at V and 2 bases at J, with 14 bases between. The CDR3 length is 14 residues. Looked up from germline, CDR1 is SEHNR and CDR2 is FQNEAQ (reference sequence). The CDR3 reads CASTNWGVNTEAFF. The CDR3 DNA is TGTGCCAGCACCAATTGGGGGGTCAACACTGAAGCTTTCTTT.

Remarks on this clone: Other DNA sequences in the sample encode the same CDR3. The rearrangement links TRBV9 to TRBJ1-1; 9 nucleotides line up with TRBD1. The V segment lost 3 bases and the J segment 5 bases; nucleotides outside the gene matches: 5. Germline lookup yields CDR1 SGDLS and CDR2 YYNGEE. The CDR3 length is 14 residues. This CDR3 is CASSAGTGFTEAFF. In nucleotides, the CDR3 is TGTGCCAGCAGCGCAGGGACAGGGTTTACTGAAGCTTTCTTT.

The V and J genes are TRBV7-3 and TRBJ2-6, with 8 bases that match TRBD2. J was trimmed by 0 bases and V by 5 bases; bases with no gene match: 6. The CDR3 consists of 17 residues. Germline CDR1 SGHTA, CDR2 FQGTGA. CDR3 bases: TGTGCCAGCAGCCCTGCGGGGGGTAGCTCTGGGGCCAACGTCCTGACTTTC. This translates into CASSPAGGSSGANVLTF.

This clone was seen only once. V is TRBV27 and J is TRBJ2-7, with 9 positions matching TRBD2. There are 15 residues in the CDR3. V lost 7 bases to trimming and J lost 2 bases; unmatched junction nucleotides: 9. Looked up from germline, CDR1 is MNHEY and CDR2 is SMNVEV (reference sequence). CDR3 nucleotides: TGTGCCAGCACCATCTACGCGGGAGGGCCCTACGAGCAGTACTTC. This sequence encodes CASTIYAGGPYEQYF.

The CDR3 nucleotides read TGTGCCAGCAGTGAACTGGACAGGGGGATTGGGACCCAGTACTTC. Translating gives CASSELDRGIGTQYF. The V gene is TRBV2, the J gene TRBJ2-5; 10 bases are shared with TRBD1. Germline V gene sequence: CDR1 SNHLY, CDR2 FYNNEI. This CDR3 is 15 amino acids long. V lost 2 bases and J lost 7; bases outside the gene matches: 7.

The J gene is TRBJ2-3, the V gene TRBV4-3; the match to TRBD2 covers 11 bases. This CDR3 is 17 amino acids long. Per the germline V gene, CDR1 is LGHNA and CDR2 is YSLEER. With 1 base clipped from V and 2 bases from J, the junction kept 5 bases outside the gene matches. The CDR3 DNA reads TGCGCCAGCAGCCAAGTCACTAGCGGGGGCTTCACAGATACGCAGTATTTT. Its protein product is CASSQVTSGGFTDTQYF.

This chain connects TRBV29-1 to TRBJ2-3, with a weak D call TRBD1 (5 bases). The CDR3 runs 13 residues. The V and J ends lost 4 bases and 0 bases respectively, with 8 bases between them. Germline V gives CDR1 SQVTM, CDR2 ANQGSEA. CDR3 region: CSVGTTSTDTQYF. The CDR3 coding sequence is TGCAGCGTTGGGACAACTAGCACAGATACGCAGTATTTT.

The genes are TRBV4-2 and TRBJ1-1; TRBD1 is a possible D gene (6 bases). Trimming cost V 7 bases and J 8 bases, with 26 bases left between them. The CDR3 is 16 amino acids. Germline CDR1 and CDR2: LGHNA and YNFKEQ. For the CDR3, the DNA is TGTGCCAGCACCCTCCAGAGGGGCGGGGGGCAGGAGGAAGCTTTCTTT. It encodes CASTLQRGGGQEEAFF.

This clone was seen once. The chain links TRBV29-1 to TRBJ2-7, with D tentatively TRBD1 (5 bases). This CDR3 has 12 residues. The germline V and J ends were trimmed by 8 bases and 1 base, with 12 bases remaining between them. Germline V gene sequence: CDR1 SQVTM, CDR2 ANQGSEA. This CDR3 is CSYTTVSYEQYF. The DNA for the CDR3 is TGCAGCTACACGACAGTTTCCTACGAGCAGTACTTC.

V usage is TRBV29-1 and J usage is TRBJ2-3; a weak D match, TRBD2 (6 bases). V gave up 0 bases and J gave up 0 bases, with 10 bases separating them. In germline, CDR1 is SQVTM, CDR2 ANQGSEA. The length of the CDR3 is 15 residues. The DNA for the CDR3 is TGCAGCGTTGAAGATGGGGGGTTTAGCACAGATACGCAGTATTTT. Its protein is CSVEDGGFSTDTQYF.

The chain couples TRBV5-8 to TRBJ1-2, with 8 bases aligning to TRBD1. The trim removed 3 bases at V and 7 bases at J, leaving 8 bases unmatched. The CDR3 is 14 amino acids. Germline V gene data show CDR1 as SGHTS and CDR2 as YDEGEE. The DNA for the CDR3 is TGTGCCAGCAGCTCTCACACAGGGGGAATTGGCTACACCTTC. Amino acids: CASSSHTGGIGYTF.

The chain has TRBV30 and TRBJ1-6; D may be TRBD1 (6 bases). Germline lookup yields CDR1 GTSNPN and CDR2 SVGIG (reference sequence). The CDR3 contains 13 residues. Trimming removed 0 bases from V and 11 bases from J, with 11 bases in between. As DNA, the CDR3 is TGTGCCTGGAGTGTACTTCAGGGGACACCCCTCCACTTT. It specifies CAWSVLQGTPLHF.

The chain recombines TRBV6-2 or TRBV6-3 with TRBJ1-6, with 7 bases identical to TRBD1. V lost 0 bases, J lost 17 bases, and 13 bases stayed unmatched. The CDR3 has 15 amino acids. Germline V gene sequence: CDR1 MNHEY, CDR2 SVGEGT. The DNA for the CDR3 is TGTGCCAGCAGTTACTCAGGACAGGAGGCGCGCAGGATCCACTTT. Encoded protein: CASSYSGQEARRIHF.